These 29 T cell receptor beta chains share one sample of origin, sequenced in a study of graft-versus-host responses after intestinal transplantation. Using immunoSEQ multiplex PCR, the repertoire was profiled, and TCRdb retains in-frame clones only, with some absent. The sample has tens of thousands of clones; approximately 88% are singletons. Their antigens are not known. Sample: unstimulated CD4+ T cells sorted from spleen or lymph node cells, taken before transplant. The receptors here all came from a human donor who was the organ donor for an intestinal transplant.

V usage is TRBV5-6 and J usage is TRBJ1-3; the D gene is possibly TRBD1 (5 bases). Germline CDR1 is SGHDT and CDR2 is YYEEEE. The CDR3 has 15 residues. Trimming cost V 4 bases and J 4 bases, with 15 bases left between them. The CDR3 region has the DNA TGTGCCAGCAGCACATGGGGTCAGGGAGGAAACACCATATATTTT. Translation gives CASSTWGQGGNTIYF.

This chain joins TRBV28 and TRBJ2-7; TRBD1 agrees at 10 bases. The germline CDR1 and CDR2 sequences are MDHEN and SYDVKM. This CDR3 contains 16 residues. The trim removed 8 bases at V and 5 bases at J, leaving 15 bases unmatched. The CDR3: CASSTPRTGGKNEQYF. CDR3 DNA: TGTGCCAGCTCCACTCCCAGGACAGGGGGTAAAAACGAGCAGTACTTC. The full variable domain, its missing parts supplied by reference TRBV28 and TRBJ2-7, is DVKVTQSSRYLVKRTGEKVFLECVQDMDHENMFWYRQDPGLGLRLIYFSYDVKMKEKGDIPEGYSVSREKKERFSLILESASTNQTSMYLCASSTPRTGGKNEQYFGPGTRLTVT.

In this sample, this clone turned up a few times. V is TRBV5-1 and J is TRBJ2-2, with 7 nucleotides matching TRBD1. Germline values: CDR1 SGHRS, CDR2 YFSETQ. Unmatched junction bases numbered 11, after V lost 4 bases and J lost 5 bases. The CDR3 runs to 16 residues. The CDR3 reads CASSPEGAGSTGELFF. Here the CDR3 DNA reads TGCGCCAGCAGCCCTGAGGGGGCAGGGAGTACCGGGGAGCTGTTTTTT.

This clone was counted between two and nine times. The J gene is TRBJ2-5, the V gene TRBV30, with TRBD2 matching over 10 bases. This CDR3 has 15 residues. V shed 4 bases, J shed 1 base, and the junction held 6 bases outside the gene matches. CDR1 GTSNPN and CDR2 SVGIG come from the germline V gene (reference sequence). CDR3 protein: CAWNAQRGGQETQYF. In nucleotides, the CDR3 is TGTGCCTGGAACGCCCAGCGGGGGGGCCAAGAGACCCAGTACTTC.

The CDR3, as DNA: TGTGCCAGCATCCAACTAACGGGGACTAGCGGGACTAGGTTCTTC. As protein: CASIQLTGTSGTRFF. The chain uses TRBV2 and TRBJ2-1; 13 bases align to TRBD2. The CDR3 is 15 amino acids. Looked up from germline, CDR1 is SNHLY and CDR2 is FYNNEI. J gave up 15 bases and V 7 bases, and 15 bases lay outside the gene matches.

This clone was recorded only once. The chain recombines TRBV30 with TRBJ2-7; TRBD2 agrees at 7 bases. Germline CDR1 reads GTSNPN; CDR2 reads SVGIG (reference sequence). The CDR3 is 14 amino acids. V was clipped by 1 base and J by 2 bases; unmatched bases: 5. Written as DNA, the CDR3 is TGTGCCTGGAGTGCAAGCGGGGTGACCTACGAGCAGTACTTC. Translating it yields CAWSASGVTYEQYF.

The CDR3 loop reads CAIREGQGRGAFF. The CDR3 region has the DNA TGTGCCATCAGAGAAGGGCAGGGAAGAGGAGCTTTCTTT. The chain is built from TRBV10-3 and TRBJ1-1; tentatively, D is TRBD1 (5 bases). The CDR3 contains 13 residues. With 6 bases removed from V and 10 bases from J, the gap between germline ends came to 18 bases. The germline gives CDR1 ENHRY, CDR2 SYGVKD.

The rearrangement joins TRBV6-6 to TRBJ1-2, with 7 bases fitting TRBD1. Germline trimming cut 0 bases from V and 3 bases from J; bases unmatched to any gene: 7. In germline, CDR1 is MNHNY, CDR2 SVGAGI (reference sequence). This CDR3 is 16 amino acids long. The CDR3 region is CASSYSGGQKDYGYTF. The CDR3 DNA reads TGTGCCAGCAGTTACTCGGGGGGACAGAAGGACTATGGCTACACCTTC.

The J gene is TRBJ2-3, the V gene TRBV6-1; tentative D call: TRBD1 (6 bases). V shed 10 bases and J shed 4 bases, with 12 bases lying between them. Per the germline V gene, CDR1 is MNHNS and CDR2 is SASEGT. The CDR3 is made up of 12 amino acids. CDR3 in DNA: TGTGCCACCAGACAGGAGGCAGATACGCAGTATTTT. This translates into CATRQEADTQYF.

The rearrangement joins TRBV7-2 to TRBJ2-3; D unresolved. The CDR3 runs to 15 residues. The V gene's germline CDR1 is SGHTA and CDR2 FQGNSA. V was trimmed by 5 bases and J by 0 bases, leaving 12 bases between them. Here the CDR3 reads CASSPIGQSTDTQYF. CDR3 in DNA: TGTGCCAGCAGCCCAATCGGGCAAAGCACAGATACGCAGTATTTT.

This chain connects TRBV19 to TRBJ1-6; 7 nucleotides agree with TRBD1. CDR3 length: 14 residues. The ends lost 7 bases at V and 10 bases at J; junction bases unmatched: 10. CDR1 is LNHDA and CDR2 is SQIVND in the germline V gene (reference sequence). The CDR3 spells CASTRQGSSSPLHF. The CDR3 nucleotides read TGTGCCAGTACTCGACAGGGATCCAGCTCACCCCTCCACTTT.

The V call is TRBV6-5, the J call TRBJ2-3; 12 bases are shared with TRBD2. V gave up 4 bases and J gave up 4 bases; unmatched junction bases: 6. The CDR3 runs to 16 residues. In germline, CDR1 is MNHEY, CDR2 SVGAGI. DNA of the CDR3: TGTGCCAGCAGTTCCCCTTCTAGCGGGGGGGCAGATACGCAGTATTTT. Protein: CASSSPSSGGADTQYF.

This chain links TRBV19 with TRBJ2-2; TRBD1 matches 7 bases. V was clipped by 3 bases and J by 1 base; unmatched bases: 2. This CDR3 is built from 15 residues. Germline lookup yields CDR1 LNHDA and CDR2 SQIVND (reference sequence). CDR3 sequence: CASSIHRGNTGELFF. CDR3 nucleotide sequence: TGTGCCAGTAGTATCCACAGGGGGAACACCGGGGAGCTGTTTTTT.

The chain recombines TRBV18 with TRBJ2-7; D not resolved. The V end was cut by 3 bases, the J end by 2 bases, with 5 bases between. This CDR3 comprises 12 residues. Germline CDR1 is KGHSH and CDR2 is LQKENI. CDR3 protein: CASSPTPYEQYF. The CDR3 nucleotides read TGTGCCAGCTCACCGACCCCCTACGAGCAGTACTTC. The variable domain in full, completed from reference TRBV18 and TRBJ2-7, reads NAGVMQNPRHLVRRRGQEARLRCSPMKGHSHVYWYRQLPEEGLKFMVYLQKENIIDESGMPKERFSAEFPKEGPSILRIQQVVRGDSAAYFCASSPTPYEQYFGPGTRLTVT.

V usage is TRBV7-9 and J usage is TRBJ2-2, with D perhaps TRBD2 (6 bases). V was clipped by 5 bases and J by 2 bases, with 15 bases between them. Germline V gene sequence: CDR1 SEHNR, CDR2 FQNEAQ (reference sequence). The CDR3 sequence is 16 residues long. The CDR3 DNA is TGTGCCAGCAGCCCCGATGGGGGGTTCAACACCGGGGAGCTGTTTTTT. Its translation is CASSPDGGFNTGELFF.

The rearrangement uses TRBV27 and TRBJ1-1; 7 bases agree with TRBD1. V shed 6 bases, J shed 1 base, and the junction held 5 bases outside the gene matches. Germline CDR1 and CDR2: MNHEY and SMNVEV (reference sequence). The CDR3 spans 14 residues. CDR3 nucleotide sequence: TGTGCCAGCAGCAGGACAGGAGCGAACACTGAAGCTTTCTTT. This translates into CASSRTGANTEAFF.

The chain links TRBV12-2 to TRBJ2-3; TRBD2, as called in the table, went unchecked against the DNA. TRBV12-2 corresponds to a pseudogene. CDR3 length equals 16 residues. The CDR3 region is CASRRASGRATDTQYF. The CDR3 DNA follows: TGTGCAAGTCGTAGGGCCAGCGGGAGGGCCACAGATACGCAGTATTTT.

This chain connects TRBV10-1 to TRBJ2-1; tentative D call: TRBD2 (6 bases). Germline CDR1 WNHNN, CDR2 SYGVQD (reference sequence). The CDR3 totals 16 residues. Trimming stripped 0 bases from V and 1 base from J, with 10 bases between. CDR3: CASSESGAGSYNEQFF. Here the CDR3 DNA reads TGCGCCAGCAGTGAGTCCGGGGCGGGGTCCTACAATGAGCAGTTCTTC.

The chain joins TRBV7-9 to TRBJ1-2; D is unresolved. CDR3 length: 15 residues. Germline CDR1 is SEHNR and CDR2 is FQNEAQ (reference sequence). Deletions cut 2 bases from V and 3 bases from J, with 13 bases between. CDR3 region: CASSLLRPPDYGYTF. The CDR3 nucleotides read TGTGCCAGCAGCTTACTTCGGCCCCCAGACTATGGCTACACCTTC.

This clone was detected only once. This chain joins TRBV29-1 and TRBJ2-6; 7 nucleotides line up with TRBD1. The CDR3 is 16 residues long. V gave up 7 bases and J gave up 0 bases; unmatched junction bases: 9. Germline lookup yields CDR1 SQVTM and CDR2 ANQGSEA. The CDR3 sequence is CSARQGGGSGANVLTF. CDR3 nucleotide sequence: TGCAGCGCCCGACAGGGTGGAGGCTCTGGGGCCAACGTCCTGACTTTC.

The rearrangement links TRBV6-6 to TRBJ1-1; D unresolved. V lost 0 bases, J lost 1 base, and 6 bases lay in between. Germline assignment: CDR1 MNHNY and CDR2 SVGAGI (reference sequence). The CDR3 extends over 14 amino acids. The CDR3 loop reads CASSYSWQNTEAFF. The DNA for the CDR3 is TGTGCCAGCAGTTACTCGTGGCAGAACACTGAAGCTTTCTTT.

The rearrangement links TRBV18 to TRBJ1-4; perhaps TRBD1 as D (5 bases). Germline V gene lookup returns CDR1 KGHSH and CDR2 LQKENI. V shed 3 bases and J shed 7 bases, with 21 bases lying between them. The CDR3 has 17 residues. The CDR3 DNA reads TGTGCCAGCTCACCGGTGACAGTTCCCTTTATAGGTGAAAAACTGTTTTTT. Translating gives CASSPVTVPFIGEKLFF.

V is TRBV27 and J is TRBJ2-1; TRBD2 matches 11 bases. From germline, CDR1 is MNHEY and CDR2 SMNVEV (reference sequence). J was trimmed by 0 bases and V by 6 bases; bases with no gene match: 4. The CDR3 length is 16 residues. The CDR3 bases are TGTGCCAGCAGGGTAACTAGCGGGAGCTCCTACAATGAGCAGTTCTTC. Its translation is CASRVTSGSSYNEQFF.

The rearrangement joins TRBV6-5 to TRBJ2-7; 11 nucleotides agree with TRBD2. The ends lost 4 bases at V and 2 bases at J; junction bases unmatched: 1. The germline V gene encodes CDR1 MNHEY and CDR2 SVGAGI. The CDR3 loop spans 14 amino acids. DNA of the CDR3: TGTGCCAGCAGTTTGACTAGCGGGGCCTACGAGCAGTACTTC. Translated, it gives CASSLTSGAYEQYF.

The chain uses TRBV4-3 and TRBJ2-2; 12 bases map to TRBD2. This CDR3 has 18 amino acids. In germline, CDR1 is LGHNA, CDR2 YSLEER. The V segment lost 4 bases and the J segment 8 bases; nucleotides outside the gene matches: 14. The CDR3, as DNA: TGCGCCAGCAGCCCCCAAAGGACTAGCGGGATCAAAGGGGGGGAGCTGTTTTTT. The encoded protein is CASSPQRTSGIKGGELFF.

The rearrangement links TRBV29-1 to TRBJ2-1; TRBD2 agrees at 7 bases. The CDR3 loop spans 14 amino acids. V shed 6 bases and J 4 bases; nucleotides not matched to a gene: 9. CDR1 and CDR2 from the germline V gene are SQVTM and ANQGSEA. The CDR3 DNA follows: TGCAGCGTCGACACCGGGACTACGTACAATGAGCAGTTCTTC. This codes for CSVDTGTTYNEQFF.

The V and J genes are TRBV7-2 and TRBJ2-3; possibly TRBD1 for D (5 bases). This CDR3 region has 16 residues. The V gene lost 5 bases and the J gene lost 5 bases, with 20 bases spanning the gap. In germline, CDR1 is SGHTA, CDR2 FQGNSA. The CDR3: CASSTYRQISGDTQYF. The DNA for the CDR3 is TGTGCCAGCAGCACATACCGACAGATCTCAGGAGATACGCAGTATTTT. Variable domain in full (rest from reference TRBV7-2 and TRBJ2-3): GAGVSQSPSNKVTEKGKDVELRCDPISGHTALYWYRQSLGQGLEFLIYFQGNSAPDKSGLPSDRFSAERTGGSVSTLTIQRTQQEDSAVYLCASSTYRQISGDTQYFGPGTRLTVL.

The V gene is TRBV19, the J gene TRBJ1-6, with D maybe TRBD1 (6 bases). Looked up from germline, CDR1 is LNHDA and CDR2 is SQIVND (reference sequence). The CDR3 sequence is 16 residues long. The V and J ends lost 3 bases and 6 bases respectively, with 15 bases between them. This chain's CDR3 is CASSIFFRGFNSPLHF. CDR3 in DNA: TGTGCCAGTAGTATTTTTTTCAGGGGATTTAATTCACCCCTCCACTTT.

The V and J genes are TRBV5-1 and TRBJ1-1; D gene uncertain. V was clipped by 2 bases and J by 0 bases, with 8 bases between them. This CDR3 has 14 residues. Germline assignment: CDR1 SGHRS and CDR2 YFSETQ. The CDR3 DNA is TGCGCCAGCAGCTTCTCTGGGCTGAACACTGAAGCTTTCTTT. Protein sequence: CASSFSGLNTEAFF.